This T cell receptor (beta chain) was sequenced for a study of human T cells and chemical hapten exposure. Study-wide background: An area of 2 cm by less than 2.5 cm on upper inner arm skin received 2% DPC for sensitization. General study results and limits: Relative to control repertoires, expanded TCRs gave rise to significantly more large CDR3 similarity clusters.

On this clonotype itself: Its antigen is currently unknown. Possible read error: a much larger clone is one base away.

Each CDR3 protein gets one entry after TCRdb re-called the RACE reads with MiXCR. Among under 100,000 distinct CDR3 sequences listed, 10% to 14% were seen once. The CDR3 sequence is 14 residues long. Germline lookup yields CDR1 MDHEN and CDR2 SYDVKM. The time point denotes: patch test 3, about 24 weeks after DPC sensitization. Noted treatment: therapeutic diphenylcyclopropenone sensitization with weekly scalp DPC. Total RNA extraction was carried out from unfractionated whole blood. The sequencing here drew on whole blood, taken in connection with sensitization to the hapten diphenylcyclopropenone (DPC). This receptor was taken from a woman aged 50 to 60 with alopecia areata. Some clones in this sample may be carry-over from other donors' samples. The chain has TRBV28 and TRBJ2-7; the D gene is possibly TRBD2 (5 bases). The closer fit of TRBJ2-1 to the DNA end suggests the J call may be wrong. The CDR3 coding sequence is TGTGCCAGCAGTTTATCCCCCGGACTTTACGAGCAGTTCTTC. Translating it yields CASSLSPGLYEQFF.